This TCR beta chain was identified in a study of cytomegalovirus exposure and HLA in healthy donors. The PCR used 60 Vbeta and 13 Jbeta primers. The repertoire was sequenced with immunoSEQ multiplex PCR; TCRdb's copy has only in-frame clones and lacks some. The repertoire includes about 150,000 clones, about 84% of them detected once, and 1.3% sits in the top ten. Study conclusions and caveats: When analyzed later, the rates of TCR association showed variation by HLA locus, with DRB1 the most and HLA-C the fewest. Rarity held for most TCR sequences, but there were some public TCRs that occurred in many donors. A previous analysis found most TCR beta V segments productive roughly 87% or roughly 30% of the time. Confirmation was obtained in vitro that a few CMV-associated chains are specific for CMV antigens.

This CDR3 is 16 amino acids long. The ends lost 5 bases at V and 8 bases at J; junction bases unmatched: 15. The germline CDR1 and CDR2 sequences are MNHNY and SVGAGI (reference sequence). This clone appeared a few times. Its specificity is not known. The sequence was collected from a man aged 50 to 60 in good health and CMV-seropositive. The sequenced material came from PBMCs. The chain recombines TRBV6-6 with TRBJ1-2; 9 bases fit TRBD1. The CDR3 DNA sequence: TGTGCCAGCAGTGCCGGGACAGGGTCATCTCTATACGGCTACACCTTC. Its protein is CASSAGTGSSLYGYTF.